This T cell receptor beta chain is drawn from a study of blood T cell repertoires in COVID-19. Study-wide context: There were acute and convalescent COVID-19 samples, and they came from the United States, Italy and Spain.

Assignment of participants to cohorts was predicated upon participant-reported clinical history. Clones were sequenced by immunoSEQ multiplex PCR, and TCRdb holds only the in-frame ones, with some missing. The sample yields approximately 190,000 clones, 80% to 85% seen once. This CDR3 has 15 residues. The V end lost 2 bases, the J end lost 4 bases, and 14 bases lay between the germline ends. Germline CDR1 SGHDN, CDR2 FVKESK. The sample comprised PBMCs or T cells enriched from blood (not recorded which). V is TRBV14 and J is TRBJ2-5; D is possibly TRBD2 (6 bases). This receptor was obtained from a woman in her 30s who had been exposed to COVID-19. CDR3 bases: TGTGCCAGCAGCCAATTTGTAGGGAGGCCAGAGACCCAGTACTTC. This encodes CASSQFVGRPETQYF. The full variable domain, in which reference TRBV14 and TRBJ2-5 provide the parts outside the CDR3, is EAGVTQFPSHSVIEKGQTVTLRCDPISGHDNLYWYRRVMGKEIKFLLHFVKESKQDESGMPNNRFLAERTGGTYSTLKVQPAELEDSGVYFCASSQFVGRPETQYFGPGTRLLVL.